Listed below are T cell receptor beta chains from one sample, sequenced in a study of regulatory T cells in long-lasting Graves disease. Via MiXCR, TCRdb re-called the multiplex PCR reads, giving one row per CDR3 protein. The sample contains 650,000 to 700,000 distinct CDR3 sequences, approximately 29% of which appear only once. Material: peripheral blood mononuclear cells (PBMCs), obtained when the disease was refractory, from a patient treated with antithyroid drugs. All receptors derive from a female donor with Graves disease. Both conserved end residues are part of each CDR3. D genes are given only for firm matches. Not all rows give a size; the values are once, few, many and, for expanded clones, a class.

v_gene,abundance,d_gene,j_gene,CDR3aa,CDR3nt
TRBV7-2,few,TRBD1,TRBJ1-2,CASSLEPGGFGYTF,TGTGCCAGCAGCTTAGAGCCAGGGGGCTTTGGCTACACCTTC
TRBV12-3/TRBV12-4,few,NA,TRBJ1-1,CASSTELTGTEAFF,TGTGCCAGCAGTACCGAACTTACGGGAACTGAAGCTTTCTTT
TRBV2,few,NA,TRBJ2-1,CASRRTGDYNEQFF,TGTGCCAGCAGGCGGACTGGAGATTACAATGAGCAGTTCTTC
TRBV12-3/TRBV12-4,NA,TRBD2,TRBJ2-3,CASSPGTSGGSTDTQYF,TGTGCCAGCAGTCCCGGGACTAGCGGGGGAAGCACAGATACGCAGTATTTT
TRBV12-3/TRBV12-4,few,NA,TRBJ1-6,CASSLWANSPLHF,TGTGCCAGCAGTTTATGGGCTAATTCACCCCTCCACTTT
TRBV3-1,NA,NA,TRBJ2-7,CASSRSDSPHEQYF,TGTGCCAGCAGCCGGAGCGACAGTCCCCACGAGCAGTACTTC
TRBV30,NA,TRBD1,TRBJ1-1,CAWSTRQGGNTEAFF,TGTGCCTGGAGTACCCGACAGGGAGGGAACACTGAAGCTTTCTTT
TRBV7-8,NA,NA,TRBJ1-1,CARSLVANTEAFF,TGTGCCCGCAGCTTAGTGGCGAACACTGAAGCTTTCTTT
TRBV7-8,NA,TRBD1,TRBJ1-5,CASSGTGGLNQPQHF,TGTGCCAGCAGCGGGACAGGGGGCTTAAATCAGCCCCAGCATTTT
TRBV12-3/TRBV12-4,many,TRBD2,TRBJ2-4,CASSFGLAGGPGNIQYF,TGTGCCAGCAGTTTCGGGCTAGCGGGAGGGCCAGGAAACATTCAGTACTTC
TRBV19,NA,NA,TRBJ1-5,CASSIDSQRNQPQHF,TGTGCCAGTAGTATAGACTCACAGCGCAATCAGCCCCAGCATTTT
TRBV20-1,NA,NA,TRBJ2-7,CSARDRFLVEPYEQYF,TGCAGTGCTAGAGATCGATTCCTTGTGGAACCCTACGAGCAGTACTTC
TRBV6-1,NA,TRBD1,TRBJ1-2,CASSVTGHGYTF,TGTGCCAGCAGCGTGACAGGGCATGGCTACACCTTC
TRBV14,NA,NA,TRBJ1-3,CASSPLPPSSGNTIYF,TGTGCCAGCAGCCCACTGCCACCGAGCTCTGGAAACACCATATATTTT
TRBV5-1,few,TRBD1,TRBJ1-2,CASSSGTGWSNYGYTF,TGCGCCAGCAGCTCGGGGACAGGGTGGAGTAACTATGGCTACACCTTC
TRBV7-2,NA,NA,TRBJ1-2,CASSLTGPIYGYTF,TGTGCCAGCAGCTTAACAGGGCCGATCTATGGCTACACCTTC
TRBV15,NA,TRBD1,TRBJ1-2,CATSRAGGTGYTF,TGTGCCACCAGCAGAGCAGGGGGAACGGGCTACACCTTC
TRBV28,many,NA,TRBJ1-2,CASSSVNSNYGYTF,TGTGCCAGCAGTTCGGTAAACTCTAACTATGGCTACACCTTC
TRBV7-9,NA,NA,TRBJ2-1,CASTGLLNEQFF,TGTGCCAGCACGGGGCTGCTAAATGAGCAGTTCTTC
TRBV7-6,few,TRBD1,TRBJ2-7,CASSLAPTGGHEQYF,TGTGCCAGCAGCTTAGCTCCGACAGGGGGCCACGAGCAGTACTTC
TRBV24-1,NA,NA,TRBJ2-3,CATSDSLRERSDTQYF,TGTGCCACCAGTGATTCATTGCGGGAAAGATCAGATACGCAGTATTTT
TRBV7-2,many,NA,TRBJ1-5,CASSYLVDQPQHF,TGTGCCAGCAGCTACCTCGTGGATCAGCCCCAGCATTTT
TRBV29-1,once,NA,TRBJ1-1,CSVRMNTEAFF,TGCAGCGTTAGAATGAACACTGAAGCTTTCTTT
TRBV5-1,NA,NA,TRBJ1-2,CASSSQGPTGSANYGYTF,TGCGCCAGCAGCTCTCAGGGCCCCACAGGGTCTGCTAACTATGGCTACACCTTC
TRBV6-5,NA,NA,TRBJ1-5,CASSYSLKTSEWTRRNQPQHF,TGTGCCAGCAGTTACTCCTTGAAGACGAGTGAATGGACTAGGAGGAATCAGCCCCAGCATTTT
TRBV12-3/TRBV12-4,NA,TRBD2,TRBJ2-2,CATRGTSGMAGELFF,TGTGCCACCAGGGGGACTAGCGGGATGGCCGGGGAGCTGTTTTTT
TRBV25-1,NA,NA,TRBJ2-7,CASRGVRDEQYF,TGTGCCAGCAGGGGGGTAAGGGACGAGCAGTACTTC
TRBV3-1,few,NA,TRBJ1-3,CASSQDTVSGNTIYF,TGTGCCAGCAGCCAAGATACGGTGTCTGGAAACACCATATATTTT
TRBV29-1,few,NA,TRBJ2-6,CSAVDSGANVLTF,TGCAGCGCGGTCGACTCTGGGGCCAACGTCCTGACTTTC
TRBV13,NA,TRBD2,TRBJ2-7,CASSFGTSGPSSYEQYF,TGTGCCAGCAGCTTTGGGACTAGCGGTCCCTCCTCCTACGAGCAGTACTTC
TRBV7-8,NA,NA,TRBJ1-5,CASNLGQNQPQHF,TGTGCCAGCAACTTAGGTCAGAATCAGCCCCAGCATTTT
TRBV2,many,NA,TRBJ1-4,CASSSFTTNEKLFF,TGTGCCAGCAGTTCCTTTACGACTAATGAAAAACTGTTTTTT
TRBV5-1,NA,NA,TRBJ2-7,CASSLVRGGSRGYEQYF,TGCGCCAGCAGCTTGGTGAGAGGAGGGAGTAGAGGCTACGAGCAGTACTTC
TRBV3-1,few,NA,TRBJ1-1,CASSQGAGGDTEAFF,TGTGCCAGCAGCCAAGGGGCAGGAGGCGACACTGAAGCTTTCTTT
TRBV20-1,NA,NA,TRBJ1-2,CSARAPASHRNYGYTF,TGCAGTGCTAGAGCCCCGGCAAGCCACCGTAACTATGGCTACACCTTC
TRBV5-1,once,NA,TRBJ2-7,CASSMTSGSYEQYF,TGCGCCAGCAGCATGACCTCGGGGTCCTACGAGCAGTACTTC
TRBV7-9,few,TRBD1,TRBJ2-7,CASSLDSGQGTDEQYF,TGTGCCAGCAGCTTAGACTCGGGACAGGGTACGGACGAGCAGTACTTC
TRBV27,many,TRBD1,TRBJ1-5,CASRRGGGNQPQHF,TGTGCCAGCCGCAGAGGGGGCGGCAATCAGCCCCAGCATTTT
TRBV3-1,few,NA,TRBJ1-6,CASSTGGTDASPLHF,TGTGCCAGCAGCACCGGGGGGACGGATGCTTCACCCCTCCACTTT
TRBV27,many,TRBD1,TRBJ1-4,CASKGAEPNEKLFF,TGTGCCAGCAAGGGGGCAGAACCTAATGAAAAACTGTTTTTT
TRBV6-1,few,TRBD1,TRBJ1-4,CASSRTGDNEKLFF,TGTGCCAGCAGTCGGACAGGGGATAATGAAAAACTGTTTTTT
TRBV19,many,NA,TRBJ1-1,CASSIRPNTEAFF,TGTGCCAGCAGTATCAGGCCGAACACTGAAGCTTTCTTT
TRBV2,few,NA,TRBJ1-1,CASTQDENTEAFF,TGTGCCAGCACCCAGGACGAGAACACTGAAGCTTTCTTT
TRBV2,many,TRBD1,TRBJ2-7,CASRIGTVNSYEQYF,TGTGCCAGCAGAATCGGGACAGTGAACTCCTACGAGCAGTACTTC
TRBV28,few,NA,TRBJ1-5,CASSLGSSRLRSNQPQHF,TGTGCCAGCAGTTTAGGCAGTTCGAGGCTACGGAGCAATCAGCCCCAGCATTTT
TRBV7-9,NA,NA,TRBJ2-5,CASILSGTHQETQYF,TGTGCCAGCATCCTTTCCGGGACACACCAAGAGACCCAGTACTTC
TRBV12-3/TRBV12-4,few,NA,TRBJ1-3,CASSLSGPPVRNTIYF,TGTGCCAGCAGTTTATCGGGGCCTCCGGTTCGGAACACCATATATTTT
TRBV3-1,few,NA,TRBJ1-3,CASSQGGGTPRNTIYF,TGTGCCAGCAGCCAAGGGGGGGGGACGCCGCGAAACACCATATATTTT
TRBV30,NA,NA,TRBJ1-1,CAWSPGMREAFF,TGTGCCTGGAGTCCGGGAATGAGGGAAGCTTTCTTT